This TCR beta chain is drawn from a study of cytomegalovirus exposure and HLA in healthy donors (dated by TCRdb to 2016 to 2017). Study-level background: According to an earlier analysis of 587 of the donors, about 179 million T cells yielded 100 million or so unique TCR beta sequences and about 300 Gb of sequence data. Roughly 300 gigabases of sequencing data and around 90 million unique TCR sequences made up an early release that covered fewer than 650 HLA-typed donors. The genetic ancestry cluster associated with self-reported Caucasian donors included roughly four fifths of the roughly 380 genotyped donors. The study was designed to test whether signatures of past pathogen exposure could be identified by cataloging public T cell receptors. The T cell repertoires of several hundred subjects were profiled by immunosequencing and related to cytomegalovirus serostatus. In addition to the first cohort of 666 subjects, a separate validation cohort of 130 or so different subjects was used. The study combined high-throughput TCR immunosequencing, statistical association of individual TCRs with disease status, and machine learning to predict cytomegalovirus infection status. A later analysis re-examined previously published TCR beta repertoires from several hundred donors and added high-resolution HLA genotyping to investigate patterns of TCR occurrence. Rather than using new phenotypic data, the later analysis identified candidate immune exposures from TCR beta sequences and from how often those sequences occurred across donors. An earlier analysis of 587 of the donors used high-throughput TCR beta sequencing to judge whether each TCR beta V gene segment behaved as functional or pseudogenic. Donor age, sex, ethnicity and CMV serostatus were compiled together with the repertoire data. A later genetic analysis used genome-wide SNP genotypes for about 60% of the 666 donors, treating that subset as a discovery cohort. Every repertoire in the discovery cohort had been generated on one and the same sequencing platform. Class I and class II HLA loci were covered by the typing at four-digit resolution. The number of typed donors differed by locus: roughly 629-640 for A, B, C, DRB1 and DQB1; some 540 for DQA1; approximately 600 for DPA1; and about 450 for DPB1. Roughly 5 DR-DQ haplotypes were handled as single units for association and clustering, since linkage in the cohort was strong. Among 398 genotyped donors of the cohort, an average of roughly 230,000 unique TCR beta nucleotide sequences was sequenced per donor, of which about 18% were non-productive. What the research found in general, with its limitations: Some IMGT-functional V segments, including TRBV6-2 and TRBV6-3, could not be distinguished by the 87-base-pair reads and were therefore excluded. According to a later analysis, most CMV-associated TCR beta chains appeared to be HLA-restricted, and the HLA associations seemed to be driven largely by CMV exposure. Immune exposure information for the cohort was limited to CMV serostatus. Because counts were too low, 15 or so rarely observed V segments, including chromosome 9 orphons, were excluded from the earlier analysis of several hundred of the donors. In a later analysis, several top co-occurrence clusters were reported to appear linked to parvovirus B19, influenza, CMV and Epstein-Barr virus. According to a later genetic analysis, donors in an Asian-associated ancestry cluster had fewer N-insertions in productive TCRs than the roughly 700-donor mean. At a false discovery rate of 0.05, a later analysis linked roughly 17,000 TCR beta sequences to specific HLA alleles. A further reported finding was that TCR beta sequences accurately predicted the HLA-A and HLA-B alleles for most subjects in the first cohort. In a later genetic analysis, a missense DCLRE1C variant was associated with V-gene and J-gene trimming of TCR beta chains, and the association was replicated in an independent cohort. In vitro tests confirmed that a few of the cytomegalovirus-associated TCR beta chains recognize cytomegalovirus antigens. According to the authors, the approach could potentially be generalized to other disease states and immunological phenotypes. The presence/absence analyses assumed that sequencing depth was roughly uniform across donors, and that assumption may not be true. Linkage disequilibrium might explain the correlated functional status among segregating V segments, but an unknown experimental factor could not be excluded. In a later analysis, TCR association rates were found to vary across HLA loci, with the most associated TCRs seen for DRB1 alleles and the fewest for HLA-C alleles. Most TCR sequences were seen in very few donors, while some public TCRs were found in many individuals. Compared with equally common non-associated chains, HLA-associated TCR beta chains in a later analysis were more clonally expanded and had lower generation probabilities. Broadly in line with IMGT annotations, most TCR beta V segments showed up in productive rearrangements about 90% or about 30% of the time in an earlier analysis of around 600 of the donors. The classifier was reported to diagnose cytomegalovirus status with high specificity and sensitivity in both the original cohort and the validation cohort. Because HLA typing was missing for some donors at each locus, association tests included only the typed subset. A cluster of highly shared sequence variants was judged likely to be a technical artifact of the sequencing pipeline. When HLA alleles, especially DR and DQ, strongly co-occurred, attributing TCR associations to individual alleles was difficult. The study listed approximately 160 TCR beta chains as associated with cytomegalovirus. Only TCR beta chains were sequenced in this cohort, and the absence of alpha or paired-chain data limited detectable features.

The cohort comprised fewer than 700 healthy bone marrow donors. All cohort members were sampled while nominally healthy, although unrecorded immune exposures were likely present. The donor tested CMV seronegative, placing the donor among the 350 or so seronegative members of the cohort. Every donor gave a peripheral blood sample, and the peripheral blood mononuclear cells from that sample were used for TCR beta sequencing. The Qiagen DNeasy Blood Extraction Kit was used to extract genomic DNA from the blood cell samples. About this clone itself: Its binding antigen is unknown. Per-nucleotide qualities are absent, and no much larger clonotype sits a single base away.

Library preparation employed the immunoSEQ multiplex PCR assay. A mixture of 60 forward primers for TCR Vbeta segments and 13 reverse primers for TCR Jbeta segments was used in the multiplex PCR. Amplification of the CDR3 region of rearranged TCR beta genes was performed with a multiplex PCR assay on genomic DNA. The Illumina HiSeq System was used to sequence the amplified TCR beta libraries as 87-base-pair reads. As for the authors' bioinformatics: In a later analysis, 80 million or so unique TCR beta chains were counted across the roughly 670 repertoires, and roughly 10 million of these chains were shared by at least two donors. Raw reads were error-corrected and collapsed into unique sequences by a nearest-neighbor algorithm in which closely related sequences were merged to remove PCR and sequencing errors. Alignment of CDR3 sequences to IMGT reference sequences was used to assign V, D and J gene segments. For a sequence to be retained, a match of at least six nucleotides to both a V gene segment and a J gene segment was required. A rearrangement was called productive if the CDR3 had no stop codons and remained in frame with V and J, and every other rearrangement was called non-productive. CDR3 was defined by IMGT convention, running from the second conserved V-encoded cysteine to the conserved J-encoded phenylalanine. Sequences without an unambiguous match to a single V gene segment were excluded from the earlier analysis of several hundred of the donors. An earlier analysis of fewer than 650 of the donors classified V segments as functional when productive rearrangements were above 56.7% and as segregating when the standard deviation between donors was above 5%. A statistical classification framework was built for diagnosing cytomegalovirus status from the catalog of TCR beta chain sequences. In a later analysis, TCR nucleotide sequences were compared against IMGT/GENE-DB human TR gene sequences so that V and J genes could be assigned. The TCRdist pipeline was used in a later analysis to assign CDR3 sequences and most-parsimonious VDJ recombination scenarios. In a later analysis, each TCR beta chain was defined by its CDR3 amino acid sequence together with its V-gene family, and reads without a unique V-gene family were excluded. A later analysis removed 550 to 700 highly shared, low-generation-probability nucleotide sequences to deal with suspected cross-contamination and a sequencing artifact. A later analysis calculated a clonal expansion index for each public chain from normalized within-repertoire ranks of inferred template counts. In a later analysis, generation probabilities were computed with a VDJ recombination model fitted to out-of-frame rearrangements, and the resulting probabilities were checked against IGoR. Hypergeometric tests were used in a later analysis to score TCR-TCR, TCR-HLA and TCR-CMV co-occurrence, with a repertoire-size bias correction applied to the TCR pairs. False discovery rates were estimated in a later analysis by permuting HLA or CMV assignments 20 times. A later analysis grouped co-occurring TCRs with DBSCAN, adding TCRdist sequence similarity when clustering within HLA-allele-positive subsets. Repertoires with fewer than 30,000 or more than 120,000 public chains were left out of co-occurrence clustering, as were five repertoires with anomalous nucleotide sharing. TCRdb took over this immuneACCESS table, retaining in-frame rearrangements with V and J assigned. Such tables are incomplete; in checked studies, under half of the missing clones stem from an unresolved V gene, and the remainder is unexplained. V, J and clone size are those of that table, while D and trimming were read from the DNA. In all, the sample holds about 210,000 clones, and over 75% of those were seen once. The ten most abundant clones make up less than 2% of the sample.

As encoded in the germline V gene (reference sequence), CDR1 is MNHEY while CDR2 is SMNVEV. The junction shows trimming of 5 bases on V and 2 bases on J, and the gene matches do not reach 6 bases of it. The cysteine opens and the phenylalanine closes a CDR3 of 14 amino acids. Just the 42-base CDR3 DNA is kept, in frame starting at base 1. This clonotype was obtained from a male donor in good health and CMV-seronegative. The chain is encoded by TRBV27 joined to TRBJ2-7; 7 bases in between match TRBD2. The specimen was PBMCs. The CDR3 sequence is CASSRGRATYEQYF. At the DNA level, the sequence is TGTGCCAGCAGTCGAGGGAGGGCTACCTACGAGCAGTACTTC.